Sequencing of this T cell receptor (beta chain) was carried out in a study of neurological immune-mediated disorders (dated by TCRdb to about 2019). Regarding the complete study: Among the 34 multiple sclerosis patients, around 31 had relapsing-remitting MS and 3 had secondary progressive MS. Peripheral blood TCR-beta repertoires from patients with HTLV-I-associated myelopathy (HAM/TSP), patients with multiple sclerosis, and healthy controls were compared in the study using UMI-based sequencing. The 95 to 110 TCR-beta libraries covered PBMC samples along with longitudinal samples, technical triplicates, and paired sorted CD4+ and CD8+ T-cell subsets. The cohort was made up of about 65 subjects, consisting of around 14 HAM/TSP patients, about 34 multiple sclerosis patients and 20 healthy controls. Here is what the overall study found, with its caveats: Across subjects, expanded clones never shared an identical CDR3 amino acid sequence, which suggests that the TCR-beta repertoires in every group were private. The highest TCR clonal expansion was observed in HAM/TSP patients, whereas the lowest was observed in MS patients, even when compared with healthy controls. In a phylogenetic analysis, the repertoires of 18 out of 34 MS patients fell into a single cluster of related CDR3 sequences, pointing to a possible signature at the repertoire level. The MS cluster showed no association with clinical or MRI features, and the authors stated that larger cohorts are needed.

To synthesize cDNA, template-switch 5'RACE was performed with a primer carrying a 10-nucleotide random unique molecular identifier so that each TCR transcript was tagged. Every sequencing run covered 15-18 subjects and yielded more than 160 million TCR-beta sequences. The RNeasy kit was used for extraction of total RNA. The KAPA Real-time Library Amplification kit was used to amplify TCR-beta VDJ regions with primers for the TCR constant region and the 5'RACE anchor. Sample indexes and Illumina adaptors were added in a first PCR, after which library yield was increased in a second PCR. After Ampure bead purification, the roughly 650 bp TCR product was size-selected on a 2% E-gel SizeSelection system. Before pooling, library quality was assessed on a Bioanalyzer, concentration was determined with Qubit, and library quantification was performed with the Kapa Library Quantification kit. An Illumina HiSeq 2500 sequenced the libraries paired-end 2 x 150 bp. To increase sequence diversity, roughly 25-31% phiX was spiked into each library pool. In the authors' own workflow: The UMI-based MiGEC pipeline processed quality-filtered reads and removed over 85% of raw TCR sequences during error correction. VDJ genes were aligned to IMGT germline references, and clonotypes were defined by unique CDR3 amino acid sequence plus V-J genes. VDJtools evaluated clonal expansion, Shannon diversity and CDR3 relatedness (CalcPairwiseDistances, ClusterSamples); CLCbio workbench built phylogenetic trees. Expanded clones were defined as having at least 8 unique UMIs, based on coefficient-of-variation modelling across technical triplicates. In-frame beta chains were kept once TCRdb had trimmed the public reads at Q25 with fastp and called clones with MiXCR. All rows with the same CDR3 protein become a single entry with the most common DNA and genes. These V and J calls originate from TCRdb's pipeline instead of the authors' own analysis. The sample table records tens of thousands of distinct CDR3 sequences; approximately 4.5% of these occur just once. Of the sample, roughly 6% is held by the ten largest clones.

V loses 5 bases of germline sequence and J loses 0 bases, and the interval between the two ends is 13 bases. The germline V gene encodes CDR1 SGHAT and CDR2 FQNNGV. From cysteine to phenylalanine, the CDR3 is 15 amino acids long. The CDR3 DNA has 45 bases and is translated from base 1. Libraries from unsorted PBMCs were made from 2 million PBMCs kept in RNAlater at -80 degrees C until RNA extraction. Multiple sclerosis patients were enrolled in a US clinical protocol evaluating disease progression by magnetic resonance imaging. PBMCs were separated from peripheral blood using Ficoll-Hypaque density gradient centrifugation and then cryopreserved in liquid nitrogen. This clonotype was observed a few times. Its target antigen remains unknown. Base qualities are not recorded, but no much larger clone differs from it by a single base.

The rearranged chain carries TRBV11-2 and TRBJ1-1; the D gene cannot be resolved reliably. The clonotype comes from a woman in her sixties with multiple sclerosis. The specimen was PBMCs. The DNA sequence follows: TGTGCCAGCAGCCCCGTTGGGAATTTGAACACTGAAGCTTTCTTT. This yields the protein CASSPVGNLNTEAFF.